The T cell receptor beta chain under discussion was sequenced for a study of T cells in Graves' hyperthyroidism and ophthalmopathy. CDR1 is MNHEY, CDR2 SMNVEV, per germline (reference sequence). The CDR3 is 17 residues long. Trimming took 6 bases from V and 3 from J; bases not matched to a gene: 15. This clonotype was seen many times. The CDR3 regions of TCR beta were amplified from RNA transcripts. TCR CDR3 underwent first-round RT-PCR with the HTBI primer set. TCRdb redid the calling of the multiplex PCR reads with MiXCR, one entry per CDR3 protein. The sample includes about 770,000 distinct CDR3 sequences, around 19% of them seen just once.

The chain is built from TRBV27 and TRBJ1-1; the match to TRBD1 covers 8 bases. The material sequenced was blood. The TCR was taken from a woman aged 50 to 60 with Graves' hyperthyroidism that later progressed to Graves' ophthalmopathy. CDR3 sequence reads: CASRKGQGAHFDTEAFF. CDR3 DNA sequence: TGTGCCAGCAGAAAGGGGCAGGGGGCCCACTTCGACACTGAAGCTTTCTTT.